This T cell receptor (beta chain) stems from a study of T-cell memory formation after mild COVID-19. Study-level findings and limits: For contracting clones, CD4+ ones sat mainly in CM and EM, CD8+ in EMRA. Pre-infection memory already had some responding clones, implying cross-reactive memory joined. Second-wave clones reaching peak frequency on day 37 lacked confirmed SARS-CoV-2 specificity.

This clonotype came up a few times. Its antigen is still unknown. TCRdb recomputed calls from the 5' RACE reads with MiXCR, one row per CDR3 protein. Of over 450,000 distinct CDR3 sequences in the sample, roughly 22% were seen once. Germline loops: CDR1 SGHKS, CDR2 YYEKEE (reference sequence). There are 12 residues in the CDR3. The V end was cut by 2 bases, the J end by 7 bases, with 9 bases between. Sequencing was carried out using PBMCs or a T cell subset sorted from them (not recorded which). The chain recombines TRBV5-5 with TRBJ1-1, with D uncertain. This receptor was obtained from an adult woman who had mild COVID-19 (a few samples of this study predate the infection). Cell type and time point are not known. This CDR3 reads CASSFLGDEAFF. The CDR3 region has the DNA TGTGCCAGCAGCTTCCTGGGAGATGAAGCTTTCTTT.